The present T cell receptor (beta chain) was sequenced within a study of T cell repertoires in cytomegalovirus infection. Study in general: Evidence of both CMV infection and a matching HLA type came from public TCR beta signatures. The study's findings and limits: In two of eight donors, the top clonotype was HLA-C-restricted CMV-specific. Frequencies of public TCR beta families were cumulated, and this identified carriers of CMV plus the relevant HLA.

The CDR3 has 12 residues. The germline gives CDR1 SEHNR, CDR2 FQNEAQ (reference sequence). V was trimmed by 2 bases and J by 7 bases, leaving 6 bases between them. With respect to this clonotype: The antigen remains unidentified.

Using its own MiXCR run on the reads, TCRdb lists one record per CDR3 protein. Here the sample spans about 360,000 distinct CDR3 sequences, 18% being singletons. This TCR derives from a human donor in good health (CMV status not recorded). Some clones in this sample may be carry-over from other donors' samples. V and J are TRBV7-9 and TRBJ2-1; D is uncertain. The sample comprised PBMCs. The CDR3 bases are TGTGCCAGCAGCTTATACTTAAATGAGCAGTTCTTC. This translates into CASSLYLNEQFF.